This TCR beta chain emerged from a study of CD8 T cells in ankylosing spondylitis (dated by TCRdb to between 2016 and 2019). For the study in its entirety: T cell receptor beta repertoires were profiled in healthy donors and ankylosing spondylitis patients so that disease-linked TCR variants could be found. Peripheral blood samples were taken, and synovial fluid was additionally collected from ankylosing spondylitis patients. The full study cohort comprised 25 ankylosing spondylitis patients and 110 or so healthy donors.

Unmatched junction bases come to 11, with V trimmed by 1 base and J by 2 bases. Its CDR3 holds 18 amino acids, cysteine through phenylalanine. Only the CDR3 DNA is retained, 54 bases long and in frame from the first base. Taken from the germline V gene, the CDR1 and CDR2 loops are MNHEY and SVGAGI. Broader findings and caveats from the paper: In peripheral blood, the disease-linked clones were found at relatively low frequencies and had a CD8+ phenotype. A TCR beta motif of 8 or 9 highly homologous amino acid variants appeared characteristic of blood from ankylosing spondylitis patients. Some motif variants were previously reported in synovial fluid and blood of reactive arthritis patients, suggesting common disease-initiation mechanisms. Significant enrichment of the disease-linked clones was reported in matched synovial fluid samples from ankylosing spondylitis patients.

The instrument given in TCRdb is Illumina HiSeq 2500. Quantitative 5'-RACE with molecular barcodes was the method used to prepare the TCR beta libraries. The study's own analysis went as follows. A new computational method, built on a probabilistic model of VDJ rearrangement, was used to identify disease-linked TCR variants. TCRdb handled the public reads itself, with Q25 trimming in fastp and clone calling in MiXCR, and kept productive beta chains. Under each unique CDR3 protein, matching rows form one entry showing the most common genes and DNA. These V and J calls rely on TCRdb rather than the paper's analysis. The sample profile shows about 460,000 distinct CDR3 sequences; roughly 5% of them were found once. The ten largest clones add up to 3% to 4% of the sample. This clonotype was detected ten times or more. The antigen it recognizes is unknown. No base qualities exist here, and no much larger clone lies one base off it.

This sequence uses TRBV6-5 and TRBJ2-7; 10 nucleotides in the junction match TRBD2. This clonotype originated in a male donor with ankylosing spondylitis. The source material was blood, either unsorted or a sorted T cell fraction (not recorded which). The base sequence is TGTGCCAGCAGTTACTTACCCCTTCAAGCGGGGGGGACCTACGAGCAGTACTTC. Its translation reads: CASSYLPLQAGGTYEQYF.